In this sample, the clone carrying this TCR beta chain turned up once. Repertoires were generated with immunoSEQ multiplex PCR, while TCRdb's copy carries only in-frame clones and drops some. Of a few hundred thousand clones detected, roughly 80% appear once; the ten largest clones hold roughly a tenth. These data come from a study of blood T cell repertoires in COVID-19. V was cut by 0 bases and J by 1 base, with 10 bases left in between. Germline CDR1 is GTSNPN and CDR2 is SVGIG (reference sequence). The CDR3 extends over 15 amino acids. The material sequenced was peripheral blood. J is TRBJ1-5 and V is TRBV30; the D is unclear. The sequence was obtained from an elderly woman with acute or convalescent COVID-19. The CDR3 loop is CAWSVGVPSNQPQHF. The CDR3 coding sequence is TGTGCCTGGAGTGTGGGCGTCCCCAGCAATCAGCCCCAGCATTTT.